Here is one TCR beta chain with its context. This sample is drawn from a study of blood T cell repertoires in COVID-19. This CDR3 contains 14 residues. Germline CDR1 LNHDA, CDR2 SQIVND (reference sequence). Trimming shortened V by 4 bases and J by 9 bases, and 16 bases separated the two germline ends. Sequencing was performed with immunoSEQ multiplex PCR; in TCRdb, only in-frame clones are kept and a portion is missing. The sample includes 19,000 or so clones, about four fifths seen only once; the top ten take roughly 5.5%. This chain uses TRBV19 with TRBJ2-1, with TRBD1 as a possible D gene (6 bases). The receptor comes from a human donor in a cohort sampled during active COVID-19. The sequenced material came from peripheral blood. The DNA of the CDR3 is TGTGCCAGTAGTAAACCTACAGGGATAGGTGAGCAGTTCTTC. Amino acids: CASSKPTGIGEQFF.